This T cell receptor beta chain was retrieved from a study of CD8+CD57+ T cells in acquired aplastic anemia. Study information: Sorted CD4+ and CD8+ cells gave a mean 3.2 ug DNA, range about 0.19 to 27.4 ug. Study conclusions and caveats: Patients had twenty-nine CD8+ CDR3 sequences in common with controls (the shared set).

Germline CDR1 WNHNN, CDR2 SYGVQD (reference sequence). J was trimmed by 5 bases and V by 2 bases; bases with no gene match: 8. The CDR3 sequence is 18 residues long. On this clonotype itself: Its antigen remains unidentified.

Patients chosen for sequencing had shown CD8+CD57+ cell expansion by flow cytometry. Severe acquired aplastic anemia was present in every patient. Template material for TCR beta VDJ and CDR3 profiling consisted of genomic DNA. TCRdb called the reads again in MiXCR, with one record for every CDR3 protein. The sample lists 200,000 to 250,000 distinct CDR3 sequences, more than 55% occurring once. This receptor was obtained from a human donor with aplastic anemia. The sequencing input was sorted CD4+, CD8+, or CD8+CD57+ T cells (not recorded which) from PBMCs. The V call is TRBV10-1, the J call TRBJ2-1; TRBD2 matches 14 bases. CDR3 DNA sequence: TGCGCCAGCAGTGAGGGACTAGCGGGGGGCCAAGGTGACAATGAGCAGTTCTTC. Translation: CASSEGLAGGQGDNEQFF.